There are a few counts of the clone carrying this T cell receptor (beta chain). The target antigen is unknown. TCR alpha and TCR beta cDNA libraries carrying sample barcodes and UMIs were produced by 5'RACE using constant-segment primers. TCRdb processed the 5' RACE reads anew with MiXCR; each CDR3 protein has one entry. The sample yields 400,000 or so distinct CDR3 sequences, 20% seen once. The record originates from a study of T-cell memory formation after mild COVID-19. Study information: TCR clusters showed largely donor specificity. Study findings and constraints: Later expanders leaned CD4+, whereas day 15 to 85 contracting clones were balanced CD4/CD8. Detection of some responders pre-infection suggested pre-existing cross-reactive memory T cells participated.

This CDR3 has 14 amino acids. Trimming stripped 1 base from V and 0 bases from J, with 4 bases between. Germline V gives CDR1 SGHRS, CDR2 YFSETQ. The J gene is TRBJ2-2, the V gene TRBV5-1, with D unresolved. The sequence came from an adult woman who had mild COVID-19 (a few samples of this study predate the infection). Cell type and time point are not known. Sequenced sample: PBMCs or a T cell subset sorted from them (not recorded which). The CDR3 sequence is CASSLYPNTGELFF. The CDR3 bases are TGCGCCAGCAGCTTGTACCCGAACACCGGGGAGCTGTTTTTT. The full variable domain, with the rest looked up from reference TRBV5-1 and TRBJ2-2, is KAGVTQTPRYLIKTRGQQVTLSCSPISGHRSVSWYQQTPGQGLQFLFEYFSETQRNKGNFPGRFSGRQFSNSRSEMNVSTLELGDSALYLCASSLYPNTGELFFGEGSRLTVL.